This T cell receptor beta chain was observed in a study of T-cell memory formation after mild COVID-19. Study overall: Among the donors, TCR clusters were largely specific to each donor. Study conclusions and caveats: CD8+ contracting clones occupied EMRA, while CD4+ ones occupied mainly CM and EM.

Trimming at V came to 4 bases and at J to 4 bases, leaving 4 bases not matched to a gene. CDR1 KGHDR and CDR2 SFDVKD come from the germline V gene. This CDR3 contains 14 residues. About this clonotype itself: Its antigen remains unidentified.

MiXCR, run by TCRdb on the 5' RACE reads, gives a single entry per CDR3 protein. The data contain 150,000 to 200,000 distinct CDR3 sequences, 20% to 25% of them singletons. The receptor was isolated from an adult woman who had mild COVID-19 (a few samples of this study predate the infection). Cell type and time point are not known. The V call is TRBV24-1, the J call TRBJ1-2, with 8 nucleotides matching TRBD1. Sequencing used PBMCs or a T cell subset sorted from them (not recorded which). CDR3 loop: CATSDGTGFYGYTF. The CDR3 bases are TGTGCCACCAGTGACGGGACAGGTTTCTATGGCTACACCTTC.